The 25 T cell receptor beta chains below were found in one sample sequenced in a study of cytomegalovirus exposure and HLA in healthy donors. Vbeta (60) and Jbeta (13) primers were used in the PCR. Repertoires were generated with immunoSEQ multiplex PCR, while TCRdb's copy carries only in-frame clones and drops some. The sample records roughly 100,000 clones, 75% to 80% being singletons. The source material was PBMCs. Receptors were obtained from a man aged 55 to 70 in good health and CMV-seropositive.

V and J are TRBV11-2 and TRBJ2-1; no definite D call. Looked up from germline, CDR1 is SGHAT and CDR2 is FQNNGV. The CDR3 loop spans 14 amino acids. V gave up 1 base and J gave up 3 bases, with 7 bases separating them. The CDR3 region is CASSLVASYNEQFF. The CDR3 region has the DNA TGTGCCAGCAGCTTAGTGGCCAGCTACAATGAGCAGTTCTTC.

This chain joins TRBV19 and TRBJ1-5; a possible D gene is TRBD1 (5 bases). The CDR3 runs to 16 residues. In germline, CDR1 is LNHDA, CDR2 SQIVND (reference sequence). The germline V and J ends were trimmed by 3 bases and 4 bases, with 16 bases remaining between them. CDR3 coding DNA: TGTGCCAGTAGTATGGGGGGGGGTCGCAAGAATCAGCCCCAGCATTTT. Protein: CASSMGGGRKNQPQHF.

This clone was found once. This chain joins TRBV19 and TRBJ2-3; possible D gene TRBD2, 5 bases. The CDR3 consists of 13 residues. Trimming took off 7 bases at V and 0 bases at J, with 8 bases between the two ends. Germline V gene lookup returns CDR1 LNHDA and CDR2 SQIVND (reference sequence). The CDR3 DNA reads TGTGCCAGTATGACGGGGAGCACAGATACGCAGTATTTT. Protein sequence: CASMTGSTDTQYF.

The chain has TRBV14 and TRBJ2-7; a possible D gene is TRBD2 (7 bases). V was clipped by 1 base and J by 6 bases, with 13 bases between them. Per germline, CDR1 SGHDN and CDR2 FVKESK. CDR3 length: 14 amino acids. CDR3 coding DNA: TGTGCCAGCAGCCAAGTTCGGGGGGCGAGCGAGCAGTACTTC. It yields the protein CASSQVRGASEQYF.

This rearrangement joins TRBV6-1 to TRBJ2-3; D may be TRBD1 (8 bases). The germline V and J ends were trimmed by 6 bases and 6 bases, with 13 bases remaining between them. CDR1 is MNHNS and CDR2 is SASEGT in the germline V gene. This CDR3 is built from 13 residues. DNA for the CDR3: TGTGCCAGCAGGCTACAGGGGGGGGATACGCAGTATTTT. This encodes CASRLQGGDTQYF.

The rearrangement uses TRBV7-9 and TRBJ1-2; 10 nucleotides agree with TRBD1. Germline CDR1 reads SEHNR; CDR2 reads FQNEAQ (reference sequence). V was pared by 5 bases and J by 5 bases, with 11 bases of the junction left unmatched. This CDR3 is 16 amino acids long. The CDR3 DNA sequence: TGTGCCAGCAGCCTAGACAGACAGGGGGCAACATATGGCTACACCTTC. Translating gives CASSLDRQGATYGYTF.

The J gene is TRBJ1-4, the V gene TRBV5-1; 8 bases align to TRBD1. Germline loops: CDR1 SGHRS, CDR2 YFSETQ. The CDR3 totals 16 residues. The J segment lost 5 bases and the V segment lost 4 bases, leaving 10 bases of the junction unmatched. The chain's CDR3 is CASSGLTGAGNEKLFF. In DNA, the CDR3 is TGCGCCAGCAGCGGGCTGACAGGGGCTGGGAATGAAAAACTGTTTTTT.

Concerning this clone itself: The final CDR3 position lacks the conserved phenylalanine or tryptophan, pointing to a likely read error. The V call is TRBV5-4, the J call TRBJ1-6; D uncertain. The ends were cut back, 2 bases at V and 6 bases at J, with 12 bases in the middle. The CDR3 runs 15 residues. The germline gives CDR1 SGHNT, CDR2 YYREEE (reference sequence). The CDR3 sequence is CASSFARGSNSPLHL. The DNA for the CDR3 is TGTGCCAGCAGCTTCGCACGGGGAAGTAATTCACCCCTCCACCTT.

This clone was detected once. The chain joins TRBV9 to TRBJ2-3; 7 bases are a match to TRBD2. This CDR3 has 16 amino acids. Germline CDR1 is SGDLS and CDR2 is YYNGEE. V dropped 4 bases and J dropped 1; count of bases not matched to a gene: 9. CDR3 DNA: TGTGCCAGCAGCTCCATTGAGGGAGGGCGCACAGATACGCAGTATTTT. Translation gives CASSSIEGGRTDTQYF.

The chain joins TRBV12-5 to TRBJ2-2; weak D call: TRBD1 (5 bases). The CDR3 extends over 15 amino acids. Between the trimmed V and J ends, which lost 0 bases and 1 base, there was a span of 6 bases. Germline loops: CDR1 LGHNT, CDR2 FRNRAP. The CDR3 DNA sequence: TGTGCTAGTGGTTTGGTACAGGTGAACACCGGGGAGCTGTTTTTT. Residues: CASGLVQVNTGELFF.

The chain couples TRBV21-1 to TRBJ2-7; the D call TRBD1 from the table was never checked on the DNA. TRBV21-1 is termed a pseudogene. The CDR3 has 16 amino acids. The CDR3 DNA reads as TGTGCCAGCAGCTCCCTCGGACAGGGCATCCCCTACGAGCAGTACTTC. It yields the protein CASSSLGQGIPYEQYF.

This clone was found once. The chain combines TRBV7-2 with TRBJ1-6; D may be TRBD1 (5 bases). Per the germline V gene, CDR1 is SGHTA and CDR2 is FQGNSA. Between the trimmed V and J ends, which lost 4 bases and 4 bases, there was a span of 14 bases. There are 16 residues in the CDR3. In DNA, the CDR3 is TGTGCCAGCAGCTCCGACCGCCCAGGGTATAATTCACCCCTCCACTTT. It translates to CASSSDRPGYNSPLHF.

The rearrangement uses TRBV5-1 and TRBJ2-5; TRBD2 agrees at 14 bases. The germline gives CDR1 SGHRS, CDR2 YFSETQ. V was clipped by 2 bases and J by 2 bases; unmatched bases: 5. The CDR3 has 17 residues. The CDR3 DNA is TGCGCCAGCAGCTTAAGGACTAGCGGGGGGTTGCAAGAGACCCAGTACTTC. Its translation: CASSLRTSGGLQETQYF.

V is TRBV2 and J is TRBJ2-2; D unresolved. The V gene lost 7 bases and the J gene lost 5 bases, with 14 bases spanning the gap. The CDR3 is 14 amino acids. Germline V CDR1 and CDR2: SNHLY, FYNNEI. The CDR3 nucleotides read TGTGCCAGCATCGCGGTATTTGCGACCGGGGAGCTGTTTTTT. Protein sequence: CASIAVFATGELFF.

V and J are TRBV5-5 and TRBJ1-6; 10 bases match TRBD1. The ends lost 4 bases at V and 7 bases at J; junction bases unmatched: 5. The CDR3 has 15 amino acids. CDR1 SGHKS and CDR2 YYEKEE come from the germline V gene (reference sequence). The CDR3 region is CASSPGTGVNSPLHF. In DNA, the CDR3 is TGTGCCAGCAGCCCCGGGACAGGGGTCAATTCACCCCTCCACTTT.

J is TRBJ1-5 and V is TRBV1; TRBD1, as called in the table, went unchecked against the DNA. TRBV1 is a pseudogene locus. This CDR3 region has 16 residues. CDR3 loop: CTSSQDATDSNQPQHF. The CDR3 coding sequence is TGCACCAGCAGCCAAGATGCAACAGATAGCAATCAGCCCCAGCATTTT.

This chain uses TRBV10-3 with TRBJ2-3; TRBD2 agrees at 9 bases. This CDR3 spans 16 amino acids. The V and J ends lost 4 bases and 3 bases, in that order; junction bases with no gene match: 8. Germline V gene lookup returns CDR1 ENHRY and CDR2 SYGVKD. The CDR3 here is CAISGAAGGLTDTQYF. The CDR3 nucleotides are TGTGCCATCAGTGGAGCAGCGGGGGGTTTAACAGATACGCAGTATTTT.

V gene TRBV19 combines with J gene TRBJ2-3; 7 positions agree with TRBD2. J was trimmed by 1 base and V by 5 bases; bases with no gene match: 12. The germline V gene encodes CDR1 LNHDA and CDR2 SQIVND (reference sequence). The CDR3 consists of 17 residues. The DNA of the CDR3 is TGTGCCAGTAGTCTCCTGTCTTCCCTAGCGGGCACAGATACGCAGTATTTT. Amino acids: CASSLLSSLAGTDTQYF.

This clone was counted a few times. The J gene is TRBJ1-1, the V gene TRBV5-8; 9 bases fit TRBD1. With V trimmed by 5 bases and J by 5 bases, 4 bases remained unmatched. The CDR3 is 13 amino acids. CDR1 is SGHTS, CDR2 YDEGEE, per germline. CDR3 amino acids: CASSYRGRTEAFF. CDR3 sequence (DNA): TGTGCCAGCAGTTACAGGGGGCGGACTGAAGCTTTCTTT.

This clone was detected once. The chain is built from TRBV23-1 and TRBJ2-1, with no clear D. TRBV23-1 is classed as an ORF, of uncertain function. This CDR3 is 14 amino acids long. The germline V and J ends were trimmed by 0 bases and 0 bases, with 3 bases remaining between them. CDR3 DNA: TGCGCCAGCAGTCAATCGAGCTCCTACAATGAGCAGTTCTTC. This encodes CASSQSSSYNEQFF.

The rearrangement joins TRBV6-1 to TRBJ2-5; 10 bases agree with TRBD2. CDR3 size: 15 residues. The V gene's germline CDR1 is MNHNS and CDR2 SASEGT. V shed 2 bases and J 1 base; nucleotides not matched to a gene: 1. CDR3 nucleotide sequence: TGTGCCAGCAGTGAACCTAGCGGGAGCCAAGAGACCCAGTACTTC. It encodes CASSEPSGSQETQYF.

The V call is TRBV28, the J call TRBJ2-7, with TRBD1 matching 7 bases. Trimming cost V 6 bases and J 5 bases; bases outside gene matches: 4. Germline CDR1 and CDR2: MDHEN and SYDVKM. CDR3 length: 12 residues. The DNA of the CDR3 is TGTGCCAGCAGATCCAGGGGGAACGAGCAGTACTTC. Translating it yields CASRSRGNEQYF. Full variable domain (outside the CDR3, taken from reference TRBV28 and TRBJ2-7): DVKVTQSSRYLVKRTGEKVFLECVQDMDHENMFWYRQDPGLGLRLIYFSYDVKMKEKGDIPEGYSVSREKKERFSLILESASTNQTSMYLCASRSRGNEQYFGPGTRLTVT.

The V call is TRBV6-1, the J call TRBJ1-2; D not resolved. This CDR3 has 14 amino acids. Germline values: CDR1 MNHNS, CDR2 SASEGT. V was shortened by 1 base and J by 0 bases, with 6 bases between the two germline ends. CDR3 bases: TGTGCCAGCAGTGAAGGGCTCGCTAACTATGGCTACACCTTC. Encoded protein: CASSEGLANYGYTF.

This chain links TRBV7-6 with TRBJ2-7, with 8 bases aligning to TRBD1. This CDR3 has 15 amino acids. The V gene end was trimmed by 3 bases and the J gene end by 5 bases; junction bases not matched to a gene: 9. Germline values: CDR1 SGHVS, CDR2 FNYEAQ. The CDR3 sequence: CASSFGAGGEDEQYF. CDR3 bases: TGTGCCAGCAGCTTCGGCGCAGGGGGCGAGGACGAGCAGTACTTC.

The chain uses TRBV5-1 and TRBJ1-2, with 10 nucleotides matching TRBD1. This CDR3 has 15 amino acids. The germline gives CDR1 SGHRS, CDR2 YFSETQ. V was clipped by 4 bases and J by 3 bases; unmatched bases: 6. The CDR3 reads CASSLRTGGDYGYTF. Written as DNA, the CDR3 is TGCGCCAGCAGCCTCCGGACAGGGGGGGACTATGGCTACACCTTC.